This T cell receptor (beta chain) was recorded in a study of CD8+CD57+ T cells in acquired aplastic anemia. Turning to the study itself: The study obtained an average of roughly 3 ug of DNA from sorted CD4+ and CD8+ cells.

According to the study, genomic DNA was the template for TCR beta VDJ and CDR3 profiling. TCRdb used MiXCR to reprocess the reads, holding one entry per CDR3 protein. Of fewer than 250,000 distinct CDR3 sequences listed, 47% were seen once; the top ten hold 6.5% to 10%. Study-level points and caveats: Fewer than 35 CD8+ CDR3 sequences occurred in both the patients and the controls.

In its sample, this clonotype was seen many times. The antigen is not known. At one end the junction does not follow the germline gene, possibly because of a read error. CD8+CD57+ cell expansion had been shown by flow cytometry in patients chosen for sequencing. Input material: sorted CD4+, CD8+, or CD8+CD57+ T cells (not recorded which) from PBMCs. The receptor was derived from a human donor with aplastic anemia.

Here the CDR3 DNA reads TGTGCGAGCACGGGGAATTCCTACGAGCAGTACTTC. Amino acids: CASTGNSYEQYF. The rearrangement links TRBV5-4 to TRBJ2-7, with D possibly TRBD2 on 5 matching bases. The CDR3 consists of 12 residues. CDR1 and CDR2 (germline): SGHNT, YYREEE (reference sequence).